This T cell receptor beta chain originates from a study of shared T cell receptors in the human thymus. This table comes from immunoSEQ multiplex PCR, and its TCRdb copy is limited to in-frame clones, with some not included. The sample has 600,000 or so clones; 80% to 90% are singletons. The CDR3 sequence is 11 residues long. Trimming removed 3 bases from V and 3 bases from J, with 3 bases in between. The V gene's germline CDR1 is SGHRS and CDR2 YFSETQ. This clone turned up a few times. This sample also appeared in a second study, on human thymus T cells. That work states: Having surgery to correct congenital heart defects, healthy Finnish infants acted as the donors. The study used thymus tissue resected during corrective heart surgery. What appeared biased in thymic and blood repertoires was the usage of V and J genes. Thymic repertoires overlap heavily among unrelated individuals, related research has reported.

The clonotype originates from a boy in the first two years of life with a congenital heart defect. The chain couples TRBV5-1 to TRBJ1-1; D call uncertain. The sample taken for sequencing was thymocytes. This CDR3 reads CASSSYTEAFF. For the CDR3, the DNA is TGCGCCAGCAGCTCGTACACTGAAGCTTTCTTT. Complete variable domain (other parts from reference TRBV5-1 and TRBJ1-1): KAGVTQTPRYLIKTRGQQVTLSCSPISGHRSVSWYQQTPGQGLQFLFEYFSETQRNKGNFPGRFSGRQFSNSRSEMNVSTLELGDSALYLCASSSYTEAFFGQGTRLTVV.